A single sample is the source of the 17 T cell receptor beta chains below, sequenced in a study of blood T cell repertoires in COVID-19. Clones were read by immunoSEQ multiplex PCR, and TCRdb kept only the in-frame ones, dropping some. The sample carries around 65,000 clones, approximately 82% recorded once. The sample consisted of peripheral blood. These TCRs come from a man older than 75 with active COVID-19.

The chain has TRBV15 and TRBJ1-6; no clear D. V lost 0 bases and J lost 13, with 13 bases in between. There are 14 residues in the CDR3. Germline CDR1 reads LNHNV; CDR2 reads YYDKDF (reference sequence). The CDR3 spells CATSRDPRVVPLHF. In nucleotides, the CDR3 is TGTGCCACCAGCAGAGATCCGCGGGTGGTCCCCCTCCACTTT. The full variable domain, rest sourced from reference TRBV15 and TRBJ1-6, is DAMVIQNPRYQVTQFGKPVTLSCSQTLNHNVMYWYQQKSSQAPKLLFHYYDKDFNNEADTPDNFQSRRPNTSFCFLDIRSPGLGDTAMYLCATSRDPRVVPLHFGNGTRLTVT.

Many counts were recorded for this clone. J is TRBJ2-2 and V is TRBV19; TRBD1 agrees at 9 bases. Germline V gene lookup returns CDR1 LNHDA and CDR2 SQIVND (reference sequence). V was clipped by 1 base and J by 5 bases; unmatched bases: 5. The CDR3 is 16 amino acids. The CDR3 DNA reads as TGTGCCAGTAGTATAGTCGGGACAGGGACGACCGGGGAGCTGTTTTTT. Its protein is CASSIVGTGTTGELFF.

About this clone: The missing conserved phenylalanine or tryptophan at the end of this CDR3 makes a read error likely. The DNA is left out, because the CDR3 cannot be placed on it with certainty; the CDR3 is given as TCRdb lists it. This chain connects TRBV9 to TRBJ2-4; TRBD1 is the table's D call and was not checked against the DNA. Germline assignment: CDR1 SGDLS and CDR2 YYNGEE. The CDR3 is 18 amino acids long, termini counted. The CDR3 is CASSVGQTEHPSRDRVRA.

The chain combines TRBV9 with TRBJ2-1, with a weak D call TRBD2 (6 bases). The germline V gene has CDR1 SGDLS and CDR2 YYNGEE. The CDR3 runs 14 residues. V lost 2 bases, J lost 8 bases, and 14 bases lay in between. CDR3 coding DNA: TGTGCCAGCAGCGTGCGAATAGCGGTCGATGAGCAGTTCTTC. Translating gives CASSVRIAVDEQFF.

A single count supports this clone. J is TRBJ1-4 and V is TRBV4-3; TRBD1 aligns across 8 bases. The V segment lost 4 bases and the J segment 8 bases; nucleotides outside the gene matches: 9. Germline CDR1 reads LGHNA; CDR2 reads YSLEER. There are 15 residues in the CDR3. The CDR3 is CASSPDRGVGEKLFF. The CDR3, as DNA: TGCGCCAGCAGCCCAGACAGGGGAGTAGGGGAAAAACTGTTTTTT.

The chain combines TRBV6-2 or TRBV6-3 with TRBJ2-1; D gene uncertain. Germline V gene data show CDR1 as MNHEY and CDR2 as SVGEGT. CDR3 length: 13 amino acids. The V end lost 2 bases, the J end lost 4 bases, and 6 bases lay between the germline ends. The CDR3 loop is CASSYAAYNEQFF. In DNA, the CDR3 is TGTGCCAGCAGTTACGCGGCGTACAATGAGCAGTTCTTC.

The chain carries TRBV21-1 and TRBJ2-2; the DNA was not compared with TRBD2, the D call given in the table. TRBV21-1 is labeled a pseudogene. CDR3 length: 14 residues. The CDR3: CASSNEGNTGELFF. In DNA form, the CDR3 reads TGTGCCAGCAGCAATGAGGGGAACACCGGGGAGCTGTTTTTT.

The CDR3 DNA sequence: TGCGCCAGCAGACCGACAGGGCCCAATCAGCCCCAGCATTTT. Protein product: CASRPTGPNQPQHF. This chain uses TRBV5-1 with TRBJ1-5; TRBD1 agrees at 7 bases. Losses at the gene ends were 5 bases for V and 3 bases for J; bases not matched to a gene: 5. The CDR3 extends over 14 amino acids. The germline CDR1 and CDR2 sequences are SGHRS and YFSETQ.

The chain uses TRBV7-2 and TRBJ1-1; D gene ambiguous. From germline, CDR1 is SGHTA and CDR2 FQGNSA. The CDR3 spans 14 residues. The V and J ends lost 5 bases and 1 base respectively, with 11 bases between them. In DNA, the CDR3 is TGTGCCAGCAGCCCTAAGCACAGGAACACTGAAGCTTTCTTT. Encoded protein: CASSPKHRNTEAFF.

This sequence joins TRBV11-3 and TRBJ1-2, with D perhaps matching TRBD1 (5 bases). The CDR3 spans 15 residues. Germline lookup yields CDR1 SGHNT and CDR2 YENEEA. Trimming took off 0 bases at V and 4 bases at J, with 12 bases between the two ends. The CDR3 protein is CASSLEEQGGYGYTF. The CDR3, as DNA: TGTGCCAGCAGCTTAGAGGAGCAGGGAGGCTATGGCTACACCTTC.

In this sample, this clone turned up once. The chain joins TRBV19 to TRBJ1-6, with D maybe TRBD1 (5 bases). The CDR3 covers 14 residues. V lost 6 bases to trimming and J lost 9 bases, with 15 bases between them. Germline CDR1 is LNHDA and CDR2 is SQIVND (reference sequence). The CDR3 spells CASRVGQGGSPLHF. As DNA, the CDR3 is TGTGCCAGTAGGGTTGGGCAGGGTGGTTCACCCCTCCACTTT.

Here the CDR3 DNA reads TGTGCCAGCAGCCAAGTTTTGGGCAGTTTCAATGAGCAGTTCTTC. This encodes CASSQVLGSFNEQFF. The rearrangement links TRBV14 to TRBJ2-1; D gene uncertain. The germline gives CDR1 SGHDN, CDR2 FVKESK. CDR3 length equals 15 residues. The V end lost 1 base, the J end lost 6 bases, and 13 bases lay between the germline ends. Drawing the rest from reference TRBV14 and TRBJ2-1, the complete variable domain is EAGVTQFPSHSVIEKGQTVTLRCDPISGHDNLYWYRRVMGKEIKFLLHFVKESKQDESGMPNNRFLAERTGGTYSTLKVQPAELEDSGVYFCASSQVLGSFNEQFFGPGTRLTVL.

This clone was seen a few times. The V call is TRBV7-6, the J call TRBJ2-3; possible D gene TRBD1, 6 bases. Germline V CDR1 and CDR2: SGHVS, FNYEAQ. The CDR3 spans 14 residues. V lost 4 bases and J lost 4, with 12 bases in between. The chain's CDR3 is CASSSPGVPDTQYF. In DNA, the CDR3 is TGTGCCAGCAGCTCCCCAGGGGTCCCAGATACGCAGTATTTT.

This sequence joins TRBV7-2 and TRBJ2-7, with TRBD1 as a possible D gene (6 bases). With 5 bases removed from V and 0 bases from J, the gap between germline ends came to 14 bases. Germline V gene lookup returns CDR1 SGHTA and CDR2 FQGNSA. This CDR3 contains 15 residues. In DNA, the CDR3 is TGTGCCAGCAGCCAACAGGACAGAAGCTCCTACGAGCAGTACTTC. This encodes CASSQQDRSSYEQYF.

The chain carries TRBV5-6 and TRBJ2-3; 7 nucleotides line up with TRBD2. The CDR3 consists of 15 residues. The germline V gene encodes CDR1 SGHDT and CDR2 YYEEEE. The V and J ends lost 4 bases and 2 bases, in that order; junction bases with no gene match: 7. CDR3 nucleotide sequence: TGTGCCAGCAGCCCTATGGGAGGGGCCACAGATACGCAGTATTTT. It specifies CASSPMGGATDTQYF.

CDR3 amino acids: CASSPNQETQYF. CDR3 nucleotides: TGTGCCAGCAGCCCCAACCAAGAGACCCAGTACTTC. The chain has TRBV7-2 and TRBJ2-5; D not resolved. Trimming pared 5 bases from V and 0 bases from J, leaving 4 bases between. This CDR3 region has 12 residues. CDR1 and CDR2 (germline): SGHTA, FQGNSA. Full variable domain (remainder filled in from reference TRBV7-2 and TRBJ2-5): GAGVSQSPSNKVTEKGKDVELRCDPISGHTALYWYRQSLGQGLEFLIYFQGNSAPDKSGLPSDRFSAERTGGSVSTLTIQRTQQEDSAVYLCASSPNQETQYFGPGTRLLVL.

The chain recombines TRBV2 with TRBJ2-3; 7 bases are shared with TRBD1. After removal of 4 bases from V and 2 bases from J, the junction contained 6 bases not matched to a gene. CDR1 is SNHLY and CDR2 is FYNNEI in the germline V gene. The CDR3 loop spans 15 amino acids. The CDR3 sequence: CASSGDRQNTDTQYF. The CDR3 nucleotides read TGTGCCAGCAGTGGGGACAGACAAAACACAGATACGCAGTATTTT.